A selection of T cell receptor beta chains follows, all from one sample in a study of T cell repertoires in cytomegalovirus infection. TCRdb redid the calling of the reads with MiXCR, one entry per CDR3 protein. The sample lists 150,000 to 200,000 distinct CDR3 sequences, 14% occurring once. The sample comprised PBMCs. All receptors derive from a human donor in good health (CMV status not recorded). Some clones in this sample may be carry-over from other donors' samples. CDR3s include the opening cysteine and the closing phenylalanine or tryptophan. The D gene is left open where the match is weak. The size field is filled for only some rows; it gives once, few, many or a size class.

j_call v_call clone_size d_call cdr3_nt cdr3_aa
TRBJ2-2 TRBV7-8 many . TGTGCCAGCAGCTTAGGAGTTCTCGGGGAGCTGTTTTTT CASSLGVLGELFF
TRBJ1-2 TRBV4-1 many . TGCGCCAGCAGCCAAGTGGCTTATGGCTACACCTTC CASSQVAYGYTF
TRBJ2-2 TRBV14 . . TGTGCCAGCAGCCCTAGACCGAACACCGGGGAGCTGTTTTTT CASSPRPNTGELFF
TRBJ2-5 TRBV10-3 many TRBD2 TGTGCCATCAGTGAAACCCGCGGGGGGCAGGAGACCCAGTACTTC CAISETRGGQETQYF
TRBJ2-7 TRBV7-8 many . TGTGCCAGCAGCCCTAGGTGGACAGATCTCTACGAGCAGTACTTC CASSPRWTDLYEQYF
TRBJ2-7 TRBV25-1 few . TGTGCCAGCAGTGGGAACAGCTACGAGCAGTACTTC CASSGNSYEQYF
TRBJ1-2 TRBV25-1 . . TGTGCCAGCATCAAATCCGGGACGGTCTATGGCTACACCTTC CASIKSGTVYGYTF
TRBJ1-2 TRBV28 many . TGTGCCACACAGAGGGGTGTAGGGGGCTACACCTTC CATQRGVGGYTF
TRBJ2-7 TRBV6-2/TRBV6-3 . TRBD2 TGTGCCAGCAGTGTACTAGCGGGGGGTTCGTACGAGCAGTACTTC CASSVLAGGSYEQYF
TRBJ2-7 TRBV12-3/TRBV12-4 . . TGTGCCAGCAGTTTGGCTCCGGGGCCGCAGTACTTC CASSLAPGPQYF
TRBJ1-1 TRBV9 . . TGTGCCAGCAGCCTCCGGGGGGGGCTCGGGACTGAAGCTTTCTTT CASSLRGGLGTEAFF
TRBJ1-3 TRBV25-1 few . TGTGCCAGCACCCATGGACCTAACTCTGGAAACACCATATATTTT CASTHGPNSGNTIYF
TRBJ2-7 TRBV6-6 many . TGTGCCAGCAGTTATCGGACAGCCTCAGGGTCCTACGAGCAGTACTTC CASSYRTASGSYEQYF
TRBJ2-1 TRBV2 few . TGTGCCGGGGACTCGTATGTAGTAAATGAGCAGTTCTTC CAGDSYVVNEQFF
TRBJ2-6 TRBV7-6 many TRBD1 TGTGCCAGCAGCTTAGTTCGGGAGAAGACAGGGGTGTACTCTGGGGCCAACGTCCTGACTTTC CASSLVREKTGVYSGANVLTF
TRBJ2-5 TRBV12-3/TRBV12-4 many . TGTGCCAGCAGGGTTTGGGGGGCCGGTGAGACCCAGTACTTC CASRVWGAGETQYF
TRBJ1-2 TRBV4-1 few TRBD1 TGCGCCAGCAGCCAAGCTGGGCAGGGGGGAAGCTATGGCTACACCTTC CASSQAGQGGSYGYTF
TRBJ2-5 TRBV14 many . TGTGCCAGCAGCCAAGAAAACTACGAGACCCAGTACTTC CASSQENYETQYF
TRBJ2-1 TRBV12-3/TRBV12-4 many . TGTGCCAGCAGTTTGATCCAGCCCAGTGCCTACAATGAGCAGTTCTTC CASSLIQPSAYNEQFF
TRBJ2-3 TRBV20-1 many TRBD2 TGCAGTGCTAGGCGGACTAGCAGCACAGATACGCAGTATTTT CSARRTSSTDTQYF
TRBJ1-1 TRBV5-1 many . TGCGCCAGCAGCTTAAGATCGGGTGTTGTCACTGAAGCTTTCTTT CASSLRSGVVTEAFF
TRBJ2-3 TRBV7-9 many . TGTGCCAGCAGCCCTCGACAGGCTAGCACAGATACGCAGTATTTT CASSPRQASTDTQYF
TRBJ2-7 TRBV19 few TRBD1 TGTGCCAGTAGTACCGAGACAGGGCCATTCTCCTACGAGCAGTACTTC CASSTETGPFSYEQYF
TRBJ1-1 TRBV2 few TRBD1 TGTGCCAGAAAGGGGGCGAACACTGAAGCTTTCTTT CARKGANTEAFF
TRBJ1-1 TRBV29-1 . . TGCAGCGTGGAAGCCTACAGGGATCCGAACACTGAAGCTTTCTTT CSVEAYRDPNTEAFF
TRBJ2-3 TRBV10-3 many TRBD2 TGTGCCATCAGTGAACTAGCGGGAGGGACAGATACGCAGTATTTT CAISELAGGTDTQYF
TRBJ1-3 TRBV2 few . TGTGCCAGCAGTGCATTTCCTCAAGGCCGGGCGGGTGGAAACACCATATATTTT CASSAFPQGRAGGNTIYF
TRBJ2-2 TRBV7-9 many . TGTGCCAGCAGAGCAGAAGGGGCCACCGGGGAGCTGTTTTTT CASRAEGATGELFF
TRBJ2-2 TRBV7-2 . TRBD2 TGTGCCAGCAGCGACCCCCGGGGGGGCAACACCGGGGAGCTGTTTTTT CASSDPRGGNTGELFF
TRBJ1-4 TRBV28 . . TGTGCCAGCAGTTTAGGCGGGAGTGAAAAACTGTTTTTT CASSLGGSEKLFF
TRBJ1-2 TRBV27 . . TGTGCCAGCAGTCACAGGCCCGATCTCTATGGCTACACCTTC CASSHRPDLYGYTF
TRBJ1-1 TRBV7-2 many . TGTGCCAGCAGCTCTAGGGTGGCAGTGAACACTGAAGCTTTCTTT CASSSRVAVNTEAFF
TRBJ2-1 TRBV4-2 many TRBD1 TGTGCCAGCAGGGGACAGGGTCCGAGCTCCTACAATGAGCAGTTCTTC CASRGQGPSSYNEQFF
TRBJ2-1 TRBV6-2/TRBV6-3 . . TGTGCCAGCAGTTCCATGCAGGGGGGGGTATCCAATGAGCAGTTCTTC CASSSMQGGVSNEQFF
TRBJ2-7 TRBV20-1 many . TGCAGTGCTAGAGATCGGAGGGCCCCGTGGGAGCAGTACTTC CSARDRRAPWEQYF
TRBJ2-7 TRBV4-3 . . TGCGCCAGCAGCCAAGACATGCTTGCCTACGAGCAGTACTTC CASSQDMLAYEQYF
TRBJ1-4 TRBV29-1 . . TGCAGCGTGACCGGGACAACTAATGAAAAACTGTTTTTT CSVTGTTNEKLFF
TRBJ1-2 TRBV7-2 many . TGTGCCAGCAGCCTTGACCCCGGATTAGGATATGGCTACACCTTC CASSLDPGLGYGYTF
TRBJ2-7 TRBV7-1 . TRBD1 TGTGCCAGCAGCCCCCGGGACAGGGGGCCATACGAGCAGTACTTC CASSPRDRGPYEQYF
TRBJ2-1 TRBV7-2 many TRBD2 TGTGCCAGCAGCCCGAGTAGCGGGAGGGGGAAAAATGAGCAGTTCTTC CASSPSSGRGKNEQFF
TRBJ2-5 TRBV12-3/TRBV12-4 many . TGTGCCAGCAGTGGGGGCGGTCCCCCATCGGCCCAGTACTTC CASSGGGPPSAQYF
TRBJ2-1 TRBV7-3 many TRBD2 TGTGCCAGCAGCTTTCGAGCGGGAGCGTTGAATGAGCAGTTCTTC CASSFRAGALNEQFF
TRBJ2-5 TRBV20-1 many TRBD1 TGCAGTGCCATTTTCCTGGGACAGGGAAAAGAGACCCAGTACTTC CSAIFLGQGKETQYF
TRBJ2-4 TRBV11-3 many . TGTGCCAGCAGCTTAGATGGGCTCCGAGCCAAAAACATTCAGTACTTC CASSLDGLRAKNIQYF
TRBJ1-5 TRBV7-2 many . TGTGCCAGCAGCTTAGCCCGGGGTAGGGATTGGAGCAATCAGCCCCAGCATTTT CASSLARGRDWSNQPQHF
TRBJ1-2 TRBV28 many . TGTGCCAGCAGTTTAGTCAGGGTCGACTATGGCTACACCTTC CASSLVRVDYGYTF
TRBJ1-6 TRBV5-6 many . TGTGCCAGCAGAAGTTGGGCCCCGGCAGGGCGGAATTCACCCCTCCACTTT CASRSWAPAGRNSPLHF